Presented here are 3 T cell receptor beta chains from one specimen sequenced in a study of monozygotic twins with cystic fibrosis (TCRdb year 2021). Preparation of the library involved the immunoSEQ multiplex PCR assay. TCRdb retrieved this table from immuneACCESS and kept in-frame rearrangements only. Not all clones are present; in checked studies, unresolved V genes account for under half, and no reason is known for the remainder. This sample comprises roughly 7,900 clones, around 94% of them detected only once. Around 0.58% of the sample is held by the ten biggest clonotypes. The sequenced sample was blood. The receptors originated from a boy aged 2-15 years with cystic fibrosis.

This chain connects TRBV27 to TRBJ2-5, with 16 bases lining up with TRBD2. After removal of 3 bases from V and 5 bases from J, the junction contained 6 bases not matched to a gene. The CDR3 is made up of 17 amino acids. Germline V gene lookup returns CDR1 MNHEY and CDR2 SMNVEV (reference sequence). CDR3 nucleotide sequence: TGTGCCAGCAGTTTTGGGACTAGCGGGGGGGCCGGTGAGACCCAGTACTTC. It is translated as CASSFGTSGGAGETQYF.

The chain is built from TRBV13 and TRBJ1-1; the D is unclear. Trimming left V 0 bases short and J 1 base short, with 12 bases between. This CDR3 contains 16 residues. Germline CDR1 is PRHDT and CDR2 is FYEKMQ (reference sequence). Here the CDR3 reads CASSLGLGRRNTEAFF. The CDR3 DNA sequence: TGTGCCAGCAGCTTAGGCCTTGGCAGGAGGAACACTGAAGCTTTCTTT.

The chain employs TRBV5-1 and TRBJ2-7; D possibly corresponds to TRBD2 (6 bases). Germline loops: CDR1 SGHRS, CDR2 YFSETQ. This CDR3 comprises 15 residues. V lost 5 bases to trimming and J lost 4 bases, with 19 bases between them. The CDR3: CASSQDAGTAYEQYF. The CDR3 DNA reads as TGCGCCAGCAGTCAGGACGCGGGGACGGCTTACGAGCAGTACTTC. Combining the CDR3 with reference TRBV5-1 and TRBJ2-7 gives the whole variable domain KAGVTQTPRYLIKTRGQQVTLSCSPISGHRSVSWYQQTPGQGLQFLFEYFSETQRNKGNFPGRFSGRQFSNSRSEMNVSTLELGDSALYLCASSQDAGTAYEQYFGPGTRLTVT.